Shown below are 7 T cell receptor beta chains from a single sample sequenced in a study of T cells in localized non-small cell lung cancer. Only in-frame clones appear in the TCRdb table, and some are missing; sequencing was by immunoSEQ multiplex PCR. The data show about 25,000 clones, roughly 90% seen once. The material sequenced was peripheral blood, taken before any cancer treatment. Receptors were obtained from a man aged 40 to 75 with stage III squamous cell lung carcinoma.

The V and J genes are TRBV5-1 and TRBJ2-3, with 10 positions matching TRBD2. Trimming cost V 3 bases and J 5 bases; bases outside gene matches: 6. Germline loops: CDR1 SGHRS, CDR2 YFSETQ. There are 15 residues in the CDR3. DNA of the CDR3: TGCGCCAGCAGCTCTAGCGGGAGAGAAGGAGATACGCAGTATTTT. It encodes CASSSSGREGDTQYF.

V is TRBV5-5 and J is TRBJ1-5, with 10 bases matching TRBD1. V lost 2 bases to trimming and J lost 7 bases; unmatched junction nucleotides: 3. Germline loops: CDR1 SGHKS, CDR2 YYEKEE (reference sequence). The CDR3 runs to 14 residues. The CDR3 sequence: CASSFGQGGQPQHF. The CDR3 nucleotides are TGTGCCAGCAGCTTCGGACAGGGGGGCCAGCCCCAGCATTTT.

This clone is a singleton in its sample. The chain combines TRBV4-1 with TRBJ2-1, with no clear D. The CDR3 is 16 amino acids. Trimming pared 6 bases from V and 0 bases from J, leaving 15 bases between. Germline-derived CDR1 and CDR2 are MGHRA and YSYEKL. The CDR3 nucleotides are TGCGCCAGCAGTCAGGACCCCCCGAGCTCCTACAATGAGCAGTTCTTC. Its protein product is CASSQDPPSSYNEQFF.

The V call is TRBV4-3, the J call TRBJ1-2; D is undetermined. Germline values: CDR1 LGHNA, CDR2 YSLEER. This CDR3 contains 16 residues. V shed 0 bases and J shed 1 base, with 12 bases lying between them. CDR3 loop: CASSQEFSRINYGYTF. Written as DNA, the CDR3 is TGCGCCAGCAGCCAAGAATTTAGTCGAATTAACTATGGCTACACCTTC.

The chain carries TRBV5-6 and TRBJ2-7; D may be TRBD1 (6 bases). V was clipped by 5 bases and J by 7 bases, with 19 bases between them. The germline CDR1 and CDR2 sequences are SGHDT and YYEEEE. The CDR3 extends over 14 amino acids. The CDR3 is CASSRAPGAGEQYF. CDR3 nucleotides: TGTGCCAGCAGTAGAGCCCCAGGGGCAGGTGAGCAGTACTTC. Drawing the rest from reference TRBV5-6 and TRBJ2-7, the complete variable domain is DAGVTQSPTHLIKTRGQQVTLRCSPKSGHDTVSWYQQALGQGPQFIFQYYEEEERQRGNFPDRFSGHQFPNYSSELNVNALLLGDSALYLCASSRAPGAGEQYFGPGTRLTVT.

This clone was seen once. The V call is TRBV19, the J call TRBJ1-4; 8 bases line up with TRBD1. The trim removed 5 bases at V and 6 bases at J, leaving 5 bases unmatched. CDR3 size: 14 residues. CDR1 is LNHDA and CDR2 is SQIVND in the germline V gene (reference sequence). CDR3 residues: CASSPRQGYEKLFF. The CDR3 region has the DNA TGTGCCAGTAGTCCGCGACAGGGGTATGAAAAACTGTTTTTT. The full variable domain, rest sourced from reference TRBV19 and TRBJ1-4, is DGGITQSPKYLFRKEGQNVTLSCEQNLNHDAMYWYRQDPGQGLRLIYYSQIVNDFQKGDIAEGYSVSREKKESFPLTVTSAQKNPTAFYLCASSPRQGYEKLFFGSGTQLSVL.

This clone occurred once. J is TRBJ1-1 and V is TRBV11-2; D gene uncertain. The CDR3 consists of 14 residues. Germline CDR1 SGHAT, CDR2 FQNNGV. Trimming stripped 2 bases from V and 0 bases from J, with 7 bases between. The CDR3 sequence: CASSLTELNTEAFF. CDR3 sequence (DNA): TGTGCCAGCAGCTTAACGGAACTGAACACTGAAGCTTTCTTT. Filled out from reference TRBV11-2 and TRBJ1-1, the complete variable domain reads EAGVAQSPRYKIIEKRQSVAFWCNPISGHATLYWYQQILGQGPKLLIQFQNNGVVDDSQLPKDRFSAERLKGVDSTLKIQPAKLEDSAVYLCASSLTELNTEAFFGQGTRLTVV.